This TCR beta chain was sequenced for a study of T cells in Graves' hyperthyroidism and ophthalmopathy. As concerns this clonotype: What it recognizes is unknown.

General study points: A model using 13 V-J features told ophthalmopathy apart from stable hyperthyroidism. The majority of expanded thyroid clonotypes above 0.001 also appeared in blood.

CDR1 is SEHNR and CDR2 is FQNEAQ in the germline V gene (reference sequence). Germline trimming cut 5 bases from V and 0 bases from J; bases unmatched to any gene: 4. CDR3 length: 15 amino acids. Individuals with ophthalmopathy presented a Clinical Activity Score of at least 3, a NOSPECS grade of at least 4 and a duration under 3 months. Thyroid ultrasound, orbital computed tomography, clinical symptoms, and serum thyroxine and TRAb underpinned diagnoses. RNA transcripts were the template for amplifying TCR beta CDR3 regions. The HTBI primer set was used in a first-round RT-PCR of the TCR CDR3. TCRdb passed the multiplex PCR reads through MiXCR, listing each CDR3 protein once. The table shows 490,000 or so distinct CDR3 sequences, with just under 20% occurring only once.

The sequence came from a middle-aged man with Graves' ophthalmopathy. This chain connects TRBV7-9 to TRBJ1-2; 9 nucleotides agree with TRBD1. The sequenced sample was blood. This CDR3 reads CASSHWDRANYGYTF. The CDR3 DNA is TGTGCCAGCAGCCATTGGGACAGGGCTAACTATGGCTACACCTTC. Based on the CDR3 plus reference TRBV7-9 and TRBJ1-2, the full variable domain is DTGVSQNPRHKITKRGQNVTFRCDPISEHNRLYWYRQTLGQGPEFLTYFQNEAQLEKSRLLSDRFSAERPKGSFSTLEIQRTEQGDSAMYLCASSHWDRANYGYTFGSGTRLTVV.